These T cell receptor beta chains were read from a single sample in a study of CD8 T cells in ankylosing spondylitis. TCRdb reanalysed the 5' RACE reads using MiXCR and keeps one entry per CDR3 protein. Of a few hundred thousand distinct CDR3 sequences listed, about 20% are singletons. The sequenced sample was blood, either unsorted or a sorted T cell fraction (not recorded which). Every receptor here comes from a male donor with ankylosing spondylitis. Both conserved end residues are part of each CDR3. A D gene is named only where the DNA matches it firmly. A clone size is listed for some rows: how often the clone was seen (once, few, many), or a class if it is expanded.

D gene,J gene,V gene,clone size,CDR3 DNA,CDR3 protein
TRBD2,TRBJ2-1,TRBV29-1,few,TGCAGCGTTGACGGGACTAGCACGAATGAGCAGTTCTTC,CSVDGTSTNEQFF
TRBD1,TRBJ2-7,TRBV11-3,.,TGTGCCAGCAGCTTAGGGGGACAGGGGGCTTCCGAGCAGTACTTC,CASSLGGQGASEQYF
.,TRBJ1-5,TRBV6-1,.,TGTGCCAGCATTCCCAGGGGCGGGTTGGGCAATCAGCCCCAGCATTTT,CASIPRGGLGNQPQHF
TRBD2,TRBJ2-1,TRBV5-1,.,TGCGCCAGCAGCAAGACTAGCGGGAGCCACAATGAGCAGTTCTTC,CASSKTSGSHNEQFF
.,TRBJ1-1,TRBV10-3,few,TGTGCCCGAAGGACGGAACCGAACACTGAAGCTTTCTTT,CARRTEPNTEAFF
.,TRBJ2-3,TRBV30,few,TGTGCCTGGAGTAGGGGACCCCGGCGGGCAGATACGCATTATTTT,CAWSRGPRRADTHYF
.,TRBJ1-2,TRBV6-1,few,TGTGCCAGCAGTGAAGAGGATTTCTATGGCTACACCTTC,CASSEEDFYGYTF
.,TRBJ1-4,TRBV30,.,TGTGCCTGGAGTGTACGGAATAATGAAAAACTGTTTTTT,CAWSVRNNEKLFF
TRBD1,TRBJ2-3,TRBV6-4,.,TGTGCCAGCAGTGACTCGGGACAGCGGAGCACAGATACGCAGTATTTT,CASSDSGQRSTDTQYF
.,TRBJ2-7,TRBV2,.,TGTACCAGCACACAGGGATGGGACGAGCAGTACTTC,CTSTQGWDEQYF
.,TRBJ1-1,TRBV5-1,.,TGCGCCAGCAATACCGGCCGAGGTGTGAACACTGAAGCTTTCTTT,CASNTGRGVNTEAFF
.,TRBJ1-4,TRBV12-3/TRBV12-4,.,TGTGCCAGCAGGGCTAATGAAAAACTGTTTTTT,CASRANEKLFF
TRBD1,TRBJ1-6,TRBV7-9,.,TGTGCCAGCAGTCGGAATTTGGACAGGGCTGCACCCCTCCACTTT,CASSRNLDRAAPLHF
.,TRBJ2-5,TRBV7-2,few,TGTGCCAGCAGCCCACCATGGGGGAAAGAGACCCAGTACTTC,CASSPPWGKETQYF
.,TRBJ1-1,TRBV12-3/TRBV12-4,few,TGTGCCAGCAGACCCACAGGGACTATCACTGAAGCTTTCTTT,CASRPTGTITEAFF
.,TRBJ1-1,TRBV14,few,TGTGCCAGCAGCCAAGATCTGAACACTGAAGCTTTCTTT,CASSQDLNTEAFF
.,TRBJ2-5,TRBV20-1,.,TGCAGTGCTAGAGTTTCCAGCCAAGAGACCCAGTACTTC,CSARVSSQETQYF
.,TRBJ1-6,TRBV6-1,.,TGTGCCATCCAGAGGCCGGATTCACCCCTCCACTTT,CAIQRPDSPLHF
.,TRBJ2-7,TRBV19,.,TGTGCCAGTAGTCCTTCACAGGCCGCCTACGAGCAGTACTTC,CASSPSQAAYEQYF
.,TRBJ2-5,TRBV28,.,TGTGCCAGCAGTCCCGTAGCCCCCAGGGAGACCCAGTACTTC,CASSPVAPRETQYF
.,TRBJ2-3,TRBV20-1,few,TGCAGTGCTACTGGACAGGGTGAGGCGGGAGTCTCCCCAGATACGCAGTATTTT,CSATGQGEAGVSPDTQYF
TRBD1,TRBJ1-2,TRBV5-6,.,TGTGCCAGCAGCGGCTACAGGGGCTTTTATGGCTACACCTTC,CASSGYRGFYGYTF
TRBD1,TRBJ1-2,TRBV3-1,.,TGTGCCAGCAGCCCAAGGACAGGGGGCCTAGGGGGCTACACCTTC,CASSPRTGGLGGYTF
.,TRBJ2-7,TRBV6-1,.,TGTGCCAGCAGCGCGGGACGACCCTCCTACGAGCAGTACTTC,CASSAGRPSYEQYF
TRBD1,TRBJ2-7,TRBV29-1,.,TGCAGCGGTGGACAGGACTCCTACGAGCAGTACTTC,CSGGQDSYEQYF
.,TRBJ2-5,TRBV5-1,few,TGCGCCACCAGCGGGGAAAGACAGGCCCCCCGAGAGACCCAGTACTTC,CATSGERQAPRETQYF
TRBD1,TRBJ2-7,TRBV20-1,.,TGCAGTGCTCTCCGACAGGGGTCCGAGCAGTACTTC,CSALRQGSEQYF
.,TRBJ2-2,TRBV5-1,.,TGCGCCAGCAGCTTGACTGGGCCCACCGGGGAGCTGTTTTTT,CASSLTGPTGELFF
.,TRBJ1-5,TRBV6-2/TRBV6-3,.,TGTGCCAGCAGTTATTTCAGGGGAGATCAGCCCCAGCATTTT,CASSYFRGDQPQHF
TRBD1,TRBJ2-1,TRBV11-1,.,TGTGCCAGCAGCCTACAGGGGGGTAATGAGCAGTTCTTC,CASSLQGGNEQFF
TRBD1,TRBJ1-6,TRBV2,few,TGTGCCAGCAGTATTCCGGGACAGGGATGGTCACCCCTCCACTTT,CASSIPGQGWSPLHF
TRBD1,TRBJ2-5,TRBV12-3/TRBV12-4,.,TGTGCCAGCACCTTCATAACAGGGGGCGAGGAGACCCAGTACTTC,CASTFITGGEETQYF
.,TRBJ2-3,TRBV2,.,TGTGCCAGCAGTGAATGGACAGTAGAAACAGATACGCAGTATTTT,CASSEWTVETDTQYF
.,TRBJ2-1,TRBV12-3/TRBV12-4,few,TGTGCCAGCAGTCGCGGTAGGGATGAGCAGTTCTTC,CASSRGRDEQFF
.,TRBJ1-1,TRBV19,.,TGTGCCAGTAGTAGGGGGTTGCTGAACACTGAAGCTTTCTTT,CASSRGLLNTEAFF
.,TRBJ2-6,TRBV7-2,.,TGTGCCAGCAGCTTATACCGGTCTGGGGCCAACGTCCTGACTTTC,CASSLYRSGANVLTF
TRBD2,TRBJ2-1,TRBV7-9,.,TGTGCCAGCAGCTTAGGTGCGTTAGCGGGGTCCTACAATGAGCAGTTCTTC,CASSLGALAGSYNEQFF
TRBD2,TRBJ2-1,TRBV7-9,few,TGTGCCAGCAGCCTTGGAGGACTAGCGGAAGAGCAGTTCTTC,CASSLGGLAEEQFF
TRBD2,TRBJ2-7,TRBV29-1,few,TGCAGCGTTGCCCTAGCGGGAGACGAGCAGTACTTC,CSVALAGDEQYF
.,TRBJ2-1,TRBV5-1,.,TGCGCCAGCAGCTTGGCCTGGACGACATACTCCTCCTACAATGAGCAGTTCTTC,CASSLAWTTYSSYNEQFF
.,TRBJ2-3,TRBV7-3,.,TGTGCCAGCAGCTTGGCAGGGAACTTAGCAGATACGCAGTATTTT,CASSLAGNLADTQYF
TRBD2,TRBJ2-1,TRBV2,.,TGTGCCAGCAGGCTAAGCGGGACGTCGTACAATGAGCAGTTCTTC,CASRLSGTSYNEQFF
TRBD1,TRBJ2-1,TRBV6-1,few,TGTGCCAGCAATACCCGACAGGGGATGTACAATGAGCAGTTCTTC,CASNTRQGMYNEQFF
.,TRBJ2-2,TRBV19,few,TGTGCCAGTAGTATCTCGGGGGCGAACACCGGGGAGCTGTTTTTT,CASSISGANTGELFF
.,TRBJ2-6,TRBV7-9,.,TGTGCCAGCAGCGAATTCCAGGTCTCTGGGGCCAACGTCCTGACTTTC,CASSEFQVSGANVLTF
.,TRBJ2-7,TRBV12-3/TRBV12-4,few,TGTGCCAGCAGGAGGACCCGGGACTCCGCCGAGCAGTACTTC,CASRRTRDSAEQYF
.,TRBJ2-1,TRBV12-3/TRBV12-4,many,TGTGCCAGCAGTTTGGAGCGTGAGACCTCCTACAATGAGCAGTTCTTC,CASSLERETSYNEQFF
TRBD2,TRBJ2-7,TRBV6-5,.,TGTGCCAGCGGTTTACCTAGCGGGGCCTACGAGCAGTACTTC,CASGLPSGAYEQYF
TRBD1,TRBJ2-2,TRBV4-2,.,TGTGCCAGCAGCCAGGGGACAGGCGACACCGGGGAGCTGTTTTTT,CASSQGTGDTGELFF
TRBD2,TRBJ2-1,TRBV12-3/TRBV12-4,few,TGTGCCAGCAGTTTCCGGGCAGGACTAGCGGGAGCCCGCTCCTACAATGAGCAGTTCTTC,CASSFRAGLAGARSYNEQFF
.,TRBJ1-5,TRBV28,few,TGTGCCAGCATCGGCTACGAAAATCAGCCCCAGCATTTT,CASIGYENQPQHF
.,TRBJ1-1,TRBV18,few,TGTGCCAGCTCACGAACTTTGAGAGTGGGGGACACTGAAGCTTTCTTT,CASSRTLRVGDTEAFF
.,TRBJ2-2,TRBV5-1,many,TGCGCCAGCAGCTTGGCCCGAGGGAGGAGGGACACCGGGGAGCTGTTTTTT,CASSLARGRRDTGELFF
TRBD2,TRBJ2-1,TRBV19,few,TGTGCCAGTAGTGTTAGCGGGGGAGGTTTCAATGAGCAGTTCTTC,CASSVSGGGFNEQFF
.,TRBJ2-7,TRBV7-3,.,TGTGCCAGCAGCACAGGGACGGTACCCTACGAGCAGTACTTC,CASSTGTVPYEQYF
.,TRBJ2-1,TRBV30,.,TGTGCCTGGGCGTCTTCCCATGAGCAGTTCTTC,CAWASSHEQFF
TRBD2,TRBJ2-7,TRBV12-3/TRBV12-4,.,TGTGCCAGCAGTACCCACGTGGGCGGGGGGGTCTCCTACGAGCAGTACTTC,CASSTHVGGGVSYEQYF